The next 15 T cell receptor beta chains were all read from a single sample in a study of T cells after yellow fever vaccination. A single record per CDR3 protein comes from TCRdb applying MiXCR to the 5' RACE reads. The table has some 260,000 distinct CDR3 sequences, 5.2% seen once; the top ten hold around 3.3%. The sample consisted of CD4+ T cells sorted from PBMCs, taken on the day of the yellow fever booster vaccination. These receptors all stem from a man aged 18 to 35 who received the YFV17D yellow fever vaccine.

The table lists this clonotype with many counts. This chain connects TRBV5-1 to TRBJ2-7, with unresolved D. Germline V gene lookup returns CDR1 SGHRS and CDR2 YFSETQ. This CDR3 region has 13 residues. V lost 0 bases, J lost 2 bases, and 6 bases lay in between. CDR3 nucleotides: TGCGCCAGCAGCTTGGCCAATCCCTACGAGCAGTACTTC. It yields the protein CASSLANPYEQYF.

This chain joins TRBV29-1 and TRBJ2-5, with 7 bases fitting TRBD2. Germline V lookup: CDR1 SQVTM, CDR2 ANQGSEA. CDR3 size: 12 residues. The V gene end was trimmed by 6 bases and the J gene end by 3 bases; junction bases not matched to a gene: 4. The CDR3 protein is CSVTGGKETQYF. The DNA of the CDR3 is TGCAGCGTAACGGGGGGAAAAGAGACCCAGTACTTC.

This clonotype was seen a few times. The CDR3 coding sequence is TGTGCCAGCAGCGTAGTTGGCAGTTCCGCTGAGCAGTTCTTC. Translation: CASSVVGSSAEQFF. V and J are TRBV9 and TRBJ2-1, with D uncertain. The germline V and J ends were trimmed by 0 bases and 9 bases, with 13 bases remaining between them. Germline lookup yields CDR1 SGDLS and CDR2 YYNGEE. The CDR3 runs to 14 residues. Supplemented by reference TRBV9 and TRBJ2-1, the full variable domain reads DSGVTQTPKHLITATGQRVTLRCSPRSGDLSVYWYQQSLDQGLQFLIQYYNGEERAKGNILERFSAQQFPDLHSELNLSSLELGDSALYFCASSVVGSSAEQFFGPGTRLTVL.

The sample holds a few counts of this clonotype. V usage is TRBV9 and J usage is TRBJ1-1; D gene ambiguous. V lost 0 bases, J lost 3 bases, and 12 bases lay in between. CDR1 and CDR2 from the germline V gene are SGDLS and YYNGEE. The CDR3 has 15 residues. CDR3 nucleotides: TGTGCCAGCAGCGTAGAACCAGGACGGGACACTGAAGCTTTCTTT. Its translation is CASSVEPGRDTEAFF.

The chain recombines TRBV18 with TRBJ2-3, with 10 bases aligning to TRBD2. The CDR3 loop spans 15 amino acids. Germline trimming cut 2 bases from V and 6 bases from J; bases unmatched to any gene: 5. CDR1 and CDR2 from the germline V gene are KGHSH and LQKENI. This chain's CDR3 is CASSPTSGMEDTQYF. CDR3 coding DNA: TGTGCCAGCTCACCAACTAGCGGGATGGAGGATACGCAGTATTTT.

V and J are TRBV25-1 and TRBJ1-3; no clear D. Trimming left V 0 bases short and J 3 bases short, with 9 bases between. The CDR3 has 15 amino acids. Germline CDR1 and CDR2: MGHDK and SYGVNS. This chain's CDR3 is CASSEYGEVGNTIYF. CDR3 in DNA: TGTGCCAGCAGTGAATATGGGGAGGTTGGAAACACCATATATTTT.

The sample holds a few counts of this clonotype. This chain links TRBV20-1 with TRBJ1-1, with D unresolved. CDR1 and CDR2 (germline): DFQATT, SNEGSKA (reference sequence). The CDR3 covers 11 residues. Trimming cost V 5 bases and J 9 bases, with 13 bases left between them. CDR3 residues: CSAGPYGQAFF. In DNA, the CDR3 is TGCAGTGCTGGTCCTTATGGGCAAGCTTTCTTT.

This chain links TRBV9 with TRBJ1-1; no reliable D call. This CDR3 spans 12 amino acids. V shed 3 bases and J shed 5 bases, with 8 bases lying between them. Germline CDR1 reads SGDLS; CDR2 reads YYNGEE. Here the CDR3 reads CASSAHQTEAFF. CDR3 DNA sequence: TGTGCCAGCAGCGCCCACCAGACTGAAGCTTTCTTT.

This clonotype showed up many times. The chain carries TRBV18 and TRBJ1-1, with 7 bases aligning to TRBD1. Trimming at V came to 5 bases and at J to 2 bases, leaving 5 bases not matched to a gene. The germline V gene has CDR1 KGHSH and CDR2 LQKENI. This CDR3 spans 14 amino acids. DNA for the CDR3: TGTGCCAGCTCAGCCGGGACAGATAACACTGAAGCTTTCTTT. Translation gives CASSAGTDNTEAFF.

There are a few counts of this clonotype. The gene calls are TRBV7-2 and TRBJ1-2, with D unclear. V lost 6 bases and J lost 4, with 18 bases in between. This CDR3 is 15 amino acids long. Per the germline V gene, CDR1 is SGHTA and CDR2 is FQGNSA. This CDR3 reads CASRKFSEIIYGYTF. In nucleotides, the CDR3 is TGTGCCAGCAGAAAATTTTCGGAGATAATCTATGGCTACACCTTC.

The V gene is TRBV4-3, the J gene TRBJ1-3, with D uncertain. The germline V gene has CDR1 LGHNA and CDR2 YSLEER. The CDR3 is made up of 15 amino acids. V shed 4 bases and J shed 2 bases, with 12 bases lying between them. CDR3 protein: CASSREGSPGNTIYF. In nucleotides, the CDR3 is TGCGCCAGCAGCCGCGAGGGTTCCCCTGGAAACACCATATATTTT.

This clonotype was detected many times. The chain couples TRBV7-2 to TRBJ2-7; perhaps TRBD1 as D (6 bases). CDR3 length equals 13 residues. Between the trimmed V and J ends, which lost 5 bases and 7 bases, there was a span of 15 bases. The germline V gene encodes CDR1 SGHTA and CDR2 FQGNSA. The CDR3 reads CASSPGRGREQYF. As DNA, the CDR3 is TGTGCCAGCAGCCCAGGCAGGGGCAGGGAGCAGTACTTC.

J is TRBJ1-4 and V is TRBV5-1, with a weak D call TRBD1 (5 bases). This CDR3 contains 14 residues. Trimming took 5 bases from V and 6 from J, leaving 14 bases between them. The germline CDR1 and CDR2 sequences are SGHRS and YFSETQ. CDR3 nucleotides: TGCGCCAGCAGTCAGAGGGGATTGGATGAAAAACTGTTTTTT. It encodes CASSQRGLDEKLFF.

This clonotype was detected a few times. This chain uses TRBV21-1 with TRBJ2-7; the DNA was not used to check the table's D call, TRBD1. TRBV21-1 is recorded as a pseudogene. The CDR3 runs 16 residues. CDR3 DNA: TGTGCCAGCAGCAAAGCGTCGAGGGGAATCGGTGGCGAGCAGTACGTC. Protein sequence: CASSKASRGIGGEQYV.

This clonotype was recorded at least ten times. The rearrangement links TRBV7-2 to TRBJ2-1; the match to TRBD1 covers 8 bases. This CDR3 comprises 14 residues. V gave up 5 bases and J gave up 6 bases; unmatched junction bases: 6. In germline, CDR1 is SGHTA, CDR2 FQGNSA. The CDR3: CASSGTGGRNEQFF. CDR3 bases: TGTGCCAGCAGCGGGACAGGTGGTCGCAATGAGCAGTTCTTC.